This T cell receptor (beta chain) was sequenced for a study of blood T cell repertoires in COVID-19. This CDR3 is 19 amino acids long. Profiled with immunoSEQ multiplex PCR; TCRdb holds only in-frame clones, not every one. The table shows 130,000 or so clones, with around 82% occurring only once. The sequenced material came from peripheral blood. The source is a man aged 55 to 69 with acute or convalescent COVID-19. The chain combines TRBV21-1 with TRBJ2-4; TRBD2 reflects the table's D call only, with no check against the DNA. TRBV21-1 is marked as a pseudogene. The CDR3, as DNA: TGTGCCAGCAGCGGCCCTAGCGGGAGGACCGCAGTAGCCAAAAACATTCAGTACTTC. Translating it yields CASSGPSGRTAVAKNIQYF.